One and the same sample provided the 18 T cell receptor beta chains below, sequenced in a study of blood T cell repertoires in COVID-19. Here immunoSEQ multiplex PCR was the method, and the copy in TCRdb shows in-frame clones only, minus some. The table includes some 150,000 clones, 70% to 90% detected once. The source material was peripheral blood. The receptors were sampled from a man aged 40-55 years with acute or convalescent COVID-19.

The rearrangement uses TRBV18 and TRBJ1-2, with TRBD1 identical over 7 bases. Germline V CDR1 and CDR2: KGHSH, LQKENI. The trim removed 3 bases at V and 6 bases at J, leaving 10 bases unmatched. The CDR3 has 15 residues. The CDR3 loop is CASSPTLTGTNGYTF. The CDR3 bases are TGTGCCAGCTCACCCACTTTGACAGGGACGAATGGCTACACCTTC.

The genes are TRBV6-5 and TRBJ1-2; 8 bases are a match to TRBD1. The CDR3 consists of 13 residues. Germline V lookup: CDR1 MNHEY, CDR2 SVGAGI. V lost 4 bases to trimming and J lost 9 bases; unmatched junction nucleotides: 7. The CDR3 loop is CASSLGQGRSYTF. The CDR3 region has the DNA TGTGCCAGCAGTTTAGGACAGGGTAGGAGCTACACCTTC.

The chain couples TRBV6-5 to TRBJ1-1; no clear D gene. The CDR3 runs to 15 residues. Trimming removed 0 bases from V and 5 bases from J, with 13 bases in between. Germline CDR1 and CDR2: MNHEY and SVGAGI. The CDR3 sequence is CASSYSGIKWTEAFF. CDR3 nucleotide sequence: TGTGCCAGCAGTTACTCCGGGATAAAGTGGACTGAAGCTTTCTTT.

This chain joins TRBV9 and TRBJ1-6; weak D call: TRBD1 (6 bases). The germline V gene encodes CDR1 SGDLS and CDR2 YYNGEE. The CDR3 loop spans 14 amino acids. V lost 4 bases to trimming and J lost 8 bases, with 13 bases between them. The DNA for the CDR3 is TGTGCCAGCAGCAACCGGGACACATATTCACCCCTCCACTTT. Translated, it gives CASSNRDTYSPLHF.

This clone showed up just once. The rearrangement joins TRBV5-8 to TRBJ2-3, with TRBD2 matching 7 bases. V was clipped by 1 base and J by 2 bases; unmatched bases: 7. Germline V gives CDR1 SGHTS, CDR2 YDEGEE. The CDR3 spans 16 residues. CDR3 residues: CASSLYFRGDTDTQYF. Here the CDR3 DNA reads TGTGCCAGCAGCTTGTATTTCCGGGGGGACACAGATACGCAGTATTTT.

The chain couples TRBV6-5 to TRBJ2-1, with D tentatively TRBD2 (6 bases). Germline V gene lookup returns CDR1 MNHEY and CDR2 SVGAGI. Trimming shortened V by 4 bases and J by 2 bases, and 12 bases separated the two germline ends. The CDR3 length is 15 residues. The CDR3 loop reads CASSSTSGAYNEQFF. In DNA form, the CDR3 reads TGTGCCAGCAGTTCGACTAGTGGGGCCTACAATGAGCAGTTCTTC.

The V call is TRBV11-2, the J call TRBJ2-4, with D possibly TRBD1 on 7 matching bases. V was trimmed by 0 bases and J by 4 bases, leaving 13 bases between them. CDR3 size: 16 residues. Germline V gene sequence: CDR1 SGHAT, CDR2 FQNNGV. The CDR3 spells CASSLDGGGSKNIQYF. The CDR3 DNA follows: TGTGCCAGCAGCTTAGATGGAGGGGGCTCAAAAAACATTCAGTACTTC.

The chain joins TRBV3-1 (or the pseudogene TRBV3-2) to TRBJ1-6; weak D call: TRBD1 (5 bases). Deletions cut 2 bases from V and 10 bases from J, with 12 bases between. Germline V gene lookup returns CDR1 LGHDT and CDR2 YNNKEL (reference sequence). This CDR3 comprises 14 residues. DNA for the CDR3: TGTGCCAGCAGCCAACCCGGCGGGGACTCACCCCTCCACTTT. As protein: CASSQPGGDSPLHF.

The rearrangement uses TRBV19 and TRBJ1-1, with 7 positions matching TRBD1. The germline V gene has CDR1 LNHDA and CDR2 SQIVND (reference sequence). V lost 3 bases and J lost 5; bases outside the gene matches: 12. The CDR3 length is 16 residues. The CDR3 region is CASSILDRMSITEAFF. The CDR3 region has the DNA TGTGCCAGTAGTATTTTGGACAGGATGAGCATTACTGAAGCTTTCTTT.

The V gene is TRBV7-2, the J gene TRBJ2-3, with TRBD1 matching over 9 bases. CDR3 length equals 17 residues. CDR1 is SGHTA and CDR2 is FQGNSA in the germline V gene. V shed 7 bases, J shed 3 bases, and the junction held 14 bases outside the gene matches. The CDR3 nucleotides read TGTGCCAGCACGCCGGGACAGGGAAATAGGGCAACAGATACGCAGTATTTT. This sequence encodes CASTPGQGNRATDTQYF.

This rearrangement joins TRBV29-1 to TRBJ2-7, with TRBD1 matching over 9 bases. V was pared by 3 bases and J by 6 bases, with 9 bases of the junction left unmatched. The germline V gene has CDR1 SQVTM and CDR2 ANQGSEA. The CDR3 has 14 residues. The CDR3 reads CSVDTGTGNFEQYF. The DNA for the CDR3 is TGCAGCGTTGATACCGGGACAGGGAACTTCGAGCAGTACTTC.

This sequence joins TRBV7-2 and TRBJ2-7, with D maybe TRBD2 (6 bases). This CDR3 region has 12 residues. The V end lost 3 bases, the J end lost 6 bases, and 9 bases lay between the germline ends. Germline CDR1 reads SGHTA; CDR2 reads FQGNSA. As DNA, the CDR3 is TGTGCCAGCAGCTTTCCCGGGAGCGAGCAGTACTTC. This gives the protein CASSFPGSEQYF.

The rearrangement joins TRBV29-1 to TRBJ2-1; D remains ambiguous. Germline CDR1 reads SQVTM; CDR2 reads ANQGSEA. The CDR3 totals 13 residues. V dropped 2 bases and J dropped 5 bases, with 10 bases sitting between them. CDR3 sequence reads: CSVELQRHNEQFF. CDR3 DNA sequence: TGCAGCGTTGAACTTCAGCGACACAATGAGCAGTTCTTC.

The chain recombines TRBV5-6 with TRBJ2-5, with D maybe TRBD1 (5 bases). Per the germline V gene, CDR1 is SGHDT and CDR2 is YYEEEE. This CDR3 spans 13 amino acids. Trimming stripped 2 bases from V and 5 bases from J, with 10 bases between. CDR3 DNA sequence: TGTGCCAGCAGCTTAAGGGGAAGGGAGACCCAGTACTTC. It yields the protein CASSLRGRETQYF.

The V and J genes are TRBV18 and TRBJ1-1, with a weak D call TRBD1 (6 bases). Germline lookup yields CDR1 KGHSH and CDR2 LQKENI. The germline V and J ends were trimmed by 4 bases and 6 bases, with 15 bases remaining between them. The CDR3 is 14 residues long. The DNA of the CDR3 is TGTGCCAGCTCACAACAGGGCCCGGAATCTGAAGCTTTCTTT. This gives the protein CASSQQGPESEAFF.

The sample holds one count of this clone. The gene calls are TRBV29-1 and TRBJ1-6; 9 nucleotides line up with TRBD1. This CDR3 comprises 14 residues. CDR1 is SQVTM and CDR2 is ANQGSEA in the germline V gene. V gave up 7 bases and J gave up 9 bases; unmatched junction bases: 10. DNA for the CDR3: TGCAGCGCCTGGACAGGGGAAGTTACTTCACCCCTCCACTTT. Amino acid sequence: CSAWTGEVTSPLHF.

The V call is TRBV2, the J call TRBJ1-1, with 9 bases fitting TRBD1. The ends lost 2 bases at V and 3 bases at J; junction bases unmatched: 19. The germline V gene has CDR1 SNHLY and CDR2 FYNNEI. CDR3 length equals 20 residues. The CDR3 bases are TGTGCCAGCAGTGAATACCTTAGGACAGGGGAGGAAGTTCAGGACACTGAAGCTTTCTTT. Its protein is CASSEYLRTGEEVQDTEAFF. The full variable domain, its missing parts supplied by reference TRBV2 and TRBJ1-1, is EPEVTQTPSHQVTQMGQEVILRCVPISNHLYFYWYRQILGQKVEFLVSFYNNEISEKSEIFDDQFSVERPDGSNFTLKIRSTKLEDSAMYFCASSEYLRTGEEVQDTEAFFGQGTRLTVV.

V and J are TRBV3-1 (or the pseudogene TRBV3-2) and TRBJ2-3; D not certain. V was cut by 2 bases and J by 0 bases, with 6 bases left in between. The CDR3 loop spans 14 amino acids. Germline V lookup: CDR1 LGHDT, CDR2 YNNKEL (reference sequence). The CDR3 DNA sequence: TGTGCCAGCAGCCAAACATCTAGCACAGATACGCAGTATTTT. Its protein product is CASSQTSSTDTQYF.